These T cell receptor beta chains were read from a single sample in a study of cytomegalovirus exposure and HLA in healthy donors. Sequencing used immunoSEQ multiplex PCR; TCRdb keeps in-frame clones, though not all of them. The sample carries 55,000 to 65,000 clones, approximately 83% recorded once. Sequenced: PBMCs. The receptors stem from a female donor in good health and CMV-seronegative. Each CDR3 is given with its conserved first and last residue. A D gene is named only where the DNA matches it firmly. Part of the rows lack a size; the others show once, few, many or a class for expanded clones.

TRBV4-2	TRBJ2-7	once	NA	TGTGCCAGCAGCCAAGATAGCCGCGGGGACTTCTCCTACGAGCAGTACTTC	CASSQDSRGDFSYEQYF
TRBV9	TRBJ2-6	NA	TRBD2	TGTGCCAGCAGCGTGGGACTATCTGGGGCCAACGTCCTGACTTTC	CASSVGLSGANVLTF
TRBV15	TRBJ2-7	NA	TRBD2	TGTGCCACCAGCAGCGCTCTCGGACTAGCGGGACAAACCTACGAGCAGTACTTC	CATSSALGLAGQTYEQYF
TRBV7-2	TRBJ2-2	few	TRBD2	TGTGCCAGCAGCTTAGGCGCTAGCGGGAGCTGGGGGGAGCTGTTTTTT	CASSLGASGSWGELFF
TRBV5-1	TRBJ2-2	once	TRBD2	TGCGCCAGCAGCCCACAGGGACTAGCGGGAGGTTTAGGAGCCGGGGAGCTGTTTTTT	CASSPQGLAGGLGAGELFF
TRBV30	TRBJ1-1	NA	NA	TGTGCCTGGACGCCGGTTGCGGACACTGAAGCTTTCTTT	CAWTPVADTEAFF
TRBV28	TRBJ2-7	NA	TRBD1	TGTGCCAGCAGTCCGAGGGGGCGCGGATCCTACGAGCAGTACTTC	CASSPRGRGSYEQYF
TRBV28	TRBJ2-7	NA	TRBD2	TGTGCCAGCACGATACGAAGCGGGGGGGTCCGGTCCGAGCAGTACTTC	CASTIRSGGVRSEQYF
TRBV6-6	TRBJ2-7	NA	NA	TGTGCCAGCGGGGGCAGGGCGGGTTCGTCCTACGAGCAGTACTTC	CASGGRAGSSYEQYF
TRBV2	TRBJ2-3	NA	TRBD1	TGTGCCAGCAGTGGAGGGACAGGGCGTGGAGATACGCAGTATTTT	CASSGGTGRGDTQYF
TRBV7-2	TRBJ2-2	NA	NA	TGTGCCAGCAGCTCCCGAATAGCGGCTGGCACCGGGGAGCTGTTTTTT	CASSSRIAAGTGELFF
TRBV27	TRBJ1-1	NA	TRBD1	TGTGCCAGCAGTACTAGACAGGGGAGGAACACTGAAGCTTTCTTT	CASSTRQGRNTEAFF
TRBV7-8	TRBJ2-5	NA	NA	TGTGCCAGCACAAGACTCTCGTCGGCGGAGACCCAGTACTTC	CASTRLSSAETQYF
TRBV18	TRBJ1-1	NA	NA	TGTGCCAGCTCACCCCCAACCGCGGGGGGGATGTACACTGAAGCTTTCTTT	CASSPPTAGGMYTEAFF
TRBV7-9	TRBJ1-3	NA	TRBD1	TGTGCCAGCAGCTTAGAGATCGGACAGGTCTCGTATTTT	CASSLEIGQVSYF
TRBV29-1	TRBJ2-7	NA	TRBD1	TGCAGCGCGACAGGGGCCTCCTACGAGCAGTACTTC	CSATGASYEQYF
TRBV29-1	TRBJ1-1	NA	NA	TGCAGCGTTGAGAGCATTCAGAACACTGAAGCTTTCTTT	CSVESIQNTEAFF
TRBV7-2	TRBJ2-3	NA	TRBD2	TGTGCCAGCAGCCCTTTAGCGGGAGGAACAGATACGCAGTATTTT	CASSPLAGGTDTQYF
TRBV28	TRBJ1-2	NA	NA	TGTGCCAGCAGTTTGTTTGGGGGCCCACTTGACTATGGCTACACCTTC	CASSLFGGPLDYGYTF
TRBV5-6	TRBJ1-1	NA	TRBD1	TGTGCCAGCAGCTGGAGACAGGGTAGGAACACTGAAGCTTTCTTT	CASSWRQGRNTEAFF
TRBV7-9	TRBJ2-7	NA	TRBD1	TGTGCCAGCAGCTTACGGGACAGAGTCTACGAGCAGTACTTC	CASSLRDRVYEQYF
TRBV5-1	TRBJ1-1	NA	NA	TGCGCCAGCAGCCCCGGCTGGGTCCCAAGCGTGAACACTGAAGCTTTCTTT	CASSPGWVPSVNTEAFF
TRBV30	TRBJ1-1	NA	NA	TGTGCCTGGAGTGTAAGCGGTTTGACTGAAGCTTTCTTT	CAWSVSGLTEAFF
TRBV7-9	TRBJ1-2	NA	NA	TGTGCCAGCAGCGATGGGATGTTGACGGGGGAAGGCTACACCTTC	CASSDGMLTGEGYTF
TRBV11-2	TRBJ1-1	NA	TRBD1	TGTGCCAGCAGCTTAACGACAGGGACGTATAACACTGAAGCTTTCTTT	CASSLTTGTYNTEAFF
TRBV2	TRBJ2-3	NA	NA	TGTGCCAGCAGACCCCGGGACTTAAGCACAGATGCGCAGTATTTT	CASRPRDLSTDAQYF
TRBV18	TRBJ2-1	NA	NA	TGTGCCAGCTCCCTTGGGGACTCCCTTGTCTTC	CASSLGDSLVF
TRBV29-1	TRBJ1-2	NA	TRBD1	TGCAGCGTTGAGATCACAGACAGGGCCTCTCGATATGGCTACACCTTC	CSVEITDRASRYGYTF
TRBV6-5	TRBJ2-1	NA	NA	TGTGCCAGCAGTCATGCTTTAGCGCCTGAGCAGTTCTTC	CASSHALAPEQFF
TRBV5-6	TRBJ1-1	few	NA	TGTGCCAGCAGCTTGGTCGGCAGGGGCCCCGCGCTGAACACTGAAGCTTTCTTT	CASSLVGRGPALNTEAFF
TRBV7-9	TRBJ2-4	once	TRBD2	TGTGCCAGCAGTGAGACTAGCCGCTTTGACATTCAGTACTTC	CASSETSRFDIQYF
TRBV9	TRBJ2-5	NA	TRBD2	TGTGCCAGCAGCGTAGGACTAGCGGGAGAGACCCAGTACTTC	CASSVGLAGETQYF
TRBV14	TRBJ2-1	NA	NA	TGTGCCAGCAGCCAAGAGAGGAATAATGAGCAGTTCTTC	CASSQERNNEQFF
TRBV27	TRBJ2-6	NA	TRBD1	TGTGCCAGCAGGGACAGGGGAACCAACGTCCTGACTTTC	CASRDRGTNVLTF
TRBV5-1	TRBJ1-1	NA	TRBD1	TGCGCCAGCAGCCCCCTGACAGGGGCTCTCACTGAAGCTTTCTTT	CASSPLTGALTEAFF
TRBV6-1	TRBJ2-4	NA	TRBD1	TGTGCCAGCAGTGAAGCCGGGACAGTAGCCAAAAACATTCAGTACTTC	CASSEAGTVAKNIQYF
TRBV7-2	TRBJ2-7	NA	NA	TGTGCCAGCAGCAACTCCGGGACAAACTCCTACGAGCAGTACTTC	CASSNSGTNSYEQYF
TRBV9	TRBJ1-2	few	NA	TGTGCCAGCAGCCCCCGGGACACCCAAAAGCGTGGCTACACCTTC	CASSPRDTQKRGYTF
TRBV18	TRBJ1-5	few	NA	TGTGCCAGCTCACCCACCCAAGACAGGTTCCAGCCCCAGCATTTT	CASSPTQDRFQPQHF
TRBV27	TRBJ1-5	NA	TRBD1	TGTGCCAGCAGTCCCAGGACAGGGCTCAATCAGCCCCAGCATTTT	CASSPRTGLNQPQHF
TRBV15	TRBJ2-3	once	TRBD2	TGTGCCACCAGCAGGGGACTAGCGGGAGGGCCAGATACGCAGTATTTT	CATSRGLAGGPDTQYF
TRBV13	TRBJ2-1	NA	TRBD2	TGTGCCAGCAGCTCGGGGACTAGCGGGAAGAATGAGCAGTTCTTC	CASSSGTSGKNEQFF
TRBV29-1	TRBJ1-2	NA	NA	TGCAGCGTTGGTTCTACTAACTATGGCTACACCTTC	CSVGSTNYGYTF
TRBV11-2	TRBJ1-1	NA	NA	TGTGCCAGCACCCTAGTTGACAGCACTGAAGCTTTCTTT	CASTLVDSTEAFF
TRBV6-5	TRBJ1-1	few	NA	TGTGCCAGCAGTTACCGCCAGGGGATAAACACTGAAGCTTTCTTT	CASSYRQGINTEAFF
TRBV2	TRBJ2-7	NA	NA	TGTGCCAGCAGTGATCGGCAGGATCCCTACGAGCAGTACTTC	CASSDRQDPYEQYF
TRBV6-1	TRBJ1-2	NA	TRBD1	TGTGCCAGCAGGGAAATTGGACAGGGGAGCGGCGAGGACTACACCTTC	CASREIGQGSGEDYTF
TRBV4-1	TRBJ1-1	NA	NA	TGCGCCAGCAGCCTATTCTCCCGGACAAGTCCGAACACTGAAGCTTTCTTT	CASSLFSRTSPNTEAFF
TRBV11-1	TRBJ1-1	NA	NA	TGTGCCAGCAGCGAACAGCTTATGAACACTGAAGCTTTCTTT	CASSEQLMNTEAFF
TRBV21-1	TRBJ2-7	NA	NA	TGTGCCAGCAGCAAGGGGGGACAGGGTTACGAGCAGTACTTC	CASSKGGQGYEQYF